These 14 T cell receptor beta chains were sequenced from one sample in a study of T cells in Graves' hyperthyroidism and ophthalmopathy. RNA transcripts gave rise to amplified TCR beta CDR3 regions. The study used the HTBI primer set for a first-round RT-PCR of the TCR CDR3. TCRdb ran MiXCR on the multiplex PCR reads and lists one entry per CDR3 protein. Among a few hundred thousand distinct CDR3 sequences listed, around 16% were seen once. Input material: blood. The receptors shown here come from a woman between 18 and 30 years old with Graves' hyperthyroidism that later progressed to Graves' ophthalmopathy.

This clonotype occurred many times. CDR3 in amino acids: CAWRLAGGGETQYF. The CDR3 nucleotides are TGTGCCTGGAGACTAGCGGGAGGGGGAGAGACCCAGTACTTC. The rearrangement joins TRBV30 to TRBJ2-5; 13 bases are shared with TRBD2. V lost 3 bases and J lost 4; bases outside the gene matches: 2. This CDR3 is 14 amino acids long. CDR1 and CDR2 from the germline V gene are GTSNPN and SVGIG (reference sequence). Complete variable domain (other parts from reference TRBV30 and TRBJ2-5): SQTIHQWPATLVQPVGSPLSLECTVEGTSNPNLYWYRQAAGRGLQLLFYSVGIGQISSEVPQNLSASRPQDRQFILSSKKLLLSDSGFYLCAWRLAGGGETQYFGPGTRLLVL.

The CDR3 nucleotides read TGTGCCAGCTCACCACCGCTTAGCGGGAGTAACTACAATGAGCAGTTCTTC. It is translated as CASSPPLSGSNYNEQFF. The chain combines TRBV18 with TRBJ2-1; 9 bases match TRBD2. CDR3 length equals 17 residues. The ends lost 0 bases at V and 3 bases at J; junction bases unmatched: 6. Per the germline V gene, CDR1 is KGHSH and CDR2 is LQKENI.

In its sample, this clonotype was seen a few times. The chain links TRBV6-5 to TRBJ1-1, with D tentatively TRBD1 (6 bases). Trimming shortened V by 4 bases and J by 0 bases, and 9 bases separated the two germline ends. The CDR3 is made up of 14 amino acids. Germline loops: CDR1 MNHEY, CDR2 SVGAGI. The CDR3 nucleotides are TGTGCCAGCAGTTGGACAGACATGAACACTGAAGCTTTCTTT. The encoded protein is CASSWTDMNTEAFF.

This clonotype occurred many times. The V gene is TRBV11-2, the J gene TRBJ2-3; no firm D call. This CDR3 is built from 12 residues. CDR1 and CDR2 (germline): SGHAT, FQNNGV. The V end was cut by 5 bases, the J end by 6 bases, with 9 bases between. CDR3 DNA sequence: TGTGCCAGCAGCCTCCAAGGGGATACGCAGTATTTT. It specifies CASSLQGDTQYF.

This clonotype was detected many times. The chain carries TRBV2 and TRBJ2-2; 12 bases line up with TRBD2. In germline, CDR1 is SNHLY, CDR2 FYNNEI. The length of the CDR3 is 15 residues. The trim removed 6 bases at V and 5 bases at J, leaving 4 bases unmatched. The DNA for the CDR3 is TGTGCCAGCAGAGAACTAGCGGGGGGTACCGGGGAGCTGTTTTTT. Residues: CASRELAGGTGELFF.

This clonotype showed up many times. CDR3 coding DNA: TGTGCCAGCAGTTCAAGAGCCGACCCGAGCACAGATACGCAGTATTTT. This gives the protein CASSSRADPSTDTQYF. This chain joins TRBV28 and TRBJ2-3; D remains unclear. Germline CDR1 reads MDHEN; CDR2 reads SYDVKM. CDR3 length equals 16 residues. The V end was cut by 4 bases, the J end by 0 bases, with 14 bases between.

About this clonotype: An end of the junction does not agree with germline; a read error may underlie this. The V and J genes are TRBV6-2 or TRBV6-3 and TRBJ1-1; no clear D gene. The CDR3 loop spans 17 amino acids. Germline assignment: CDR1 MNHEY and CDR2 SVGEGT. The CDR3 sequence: CASIYGWRAGANTEALF. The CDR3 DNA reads TGTGCCAGCATTTACGGGTGGAGGGCCGGTGCGAACACTGAAGCTCTCTTT.

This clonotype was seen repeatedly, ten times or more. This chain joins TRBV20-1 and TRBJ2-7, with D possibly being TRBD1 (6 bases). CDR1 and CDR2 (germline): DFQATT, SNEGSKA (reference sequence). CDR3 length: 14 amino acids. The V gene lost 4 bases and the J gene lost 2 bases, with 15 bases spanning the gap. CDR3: CSAIQGNGPYEQYF. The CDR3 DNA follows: TGCAGTGCTATTCAGGGGAACGGACCCTACGAGCAGTACTTC.

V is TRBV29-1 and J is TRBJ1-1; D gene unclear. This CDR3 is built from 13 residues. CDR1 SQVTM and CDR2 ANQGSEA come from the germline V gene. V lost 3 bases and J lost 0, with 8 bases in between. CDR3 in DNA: TGCAGCGTTGATTTTATCATGAACACTGAAGCTTTCTTT. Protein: CSVDFIMNTEAFF.

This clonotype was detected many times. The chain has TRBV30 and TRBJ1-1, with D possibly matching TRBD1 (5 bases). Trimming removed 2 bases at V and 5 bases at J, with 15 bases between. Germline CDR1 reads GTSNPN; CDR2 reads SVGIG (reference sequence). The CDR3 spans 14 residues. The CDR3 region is CAWSLTLGGTEAFF. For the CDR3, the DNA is TGTGCCTGGAGTCTTACCCTTGGGGGGACTGAAGCTTTCTTT.

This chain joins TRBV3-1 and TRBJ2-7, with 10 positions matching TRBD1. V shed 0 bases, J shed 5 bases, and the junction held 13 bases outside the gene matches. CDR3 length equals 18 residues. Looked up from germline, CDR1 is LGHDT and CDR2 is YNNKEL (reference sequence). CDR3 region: CASSQDPELEDRGDEQYF. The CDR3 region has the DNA TGTGCCAGCAGCCAAGATCCGGAGCTTGAGGACAGGGGGGACGAGCAGTACTTC.

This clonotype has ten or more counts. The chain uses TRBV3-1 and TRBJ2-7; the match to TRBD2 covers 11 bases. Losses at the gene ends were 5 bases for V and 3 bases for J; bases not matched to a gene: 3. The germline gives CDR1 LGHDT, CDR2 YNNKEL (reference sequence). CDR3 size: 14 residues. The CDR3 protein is CASSYGTSGYEQYF. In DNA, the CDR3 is TGTGCCAGCAGCTACGGGACTAGCGGCTACGAGCAGTACTTC.

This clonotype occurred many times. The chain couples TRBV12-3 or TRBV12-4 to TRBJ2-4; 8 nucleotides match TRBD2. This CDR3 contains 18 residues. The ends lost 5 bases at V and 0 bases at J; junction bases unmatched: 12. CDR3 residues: CASSPLQTGTRAKNIQYF. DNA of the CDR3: TGTGCCAGCAGTCCCCTTCAGACCGGGACTAGAGCCAAAAACATTCAGTACTTC.

CDR3 nucleotides: TGTGCCAGCAGCTTTACAGGGGGACATGGCTACACCTTC. It yields the protein CASSFTGGHGYTF. The chain uses TRBV5-4 and TRBJ1-2; 8 bases line up with TRBD1. The CDR3 spans 13 residues. Losses at the gene ends were 2 bases for V and 6 bases for J; bases not matched to a gene: 3. Germline assignment: CDR1 SGHNT and CDR2 YYREEE (reference sequence).